This T cell receptor beta chain was recorded in a study of blood T cells in healthy people across ages. Study-level findings and limits: Older individuals had lower TCR beta diversity per million T cells (the decline was roughly linear).

J lost 3 bases, V lost 0 bases, and 7 bases had no gene match. Germline V gene data show CDR1 as DFQATT and CDR2 as SNEGSKA (reference sequence). There are 15 residues in the CDR3. Note on this clonotype: The antigen is unknown.

A second PCR of about 6 to 11 cycles used a sample-barcoded 5' primer and a J-beta primer mix. TCRdb reanalysed the 5' RACE reads using MiXCR and keeps one entry per CDR3 protein. The profile shows 1.5 million to 2 million distinct CDR3 sequences, 28% of them singletons. The source is a woman in her 30s in good health. This chain uses TRBV20-1 with TRBJ1-1; 7 nucleotides match TRBD1. The sequencing input was blood. CDR3 loop: CSAREPGGRYTEAFF. CDR3 bases: TGCAGTGCTAGAGAGCCAGGGGGTCGGTACACTGAAGCTTTCTTT.